These T cell receptor beta chains were read from a single sample in a study of human T cells and chemical hapten exposure. In TCRdb, the RACE reads were re-called with MiXCR into one record per CDR3 protein. The sample includes fewer than 200,000 distinct CDR3 sequences, 25% to 30% of them seen just once. Sequencing used whole blood, obtained in connection with sensitization to the hapten diphenylcyclopropenone (DPC). The receptors derive from a young woman with alopecia areata. Some clones in this sample may be carry-over from other donors' samples. The CDR3 runs from the conserved cysteine through the conserved F or W. Each record gives: V gene, clone size, D gene, J gene, CDR3 protein, CDR3 DNA. D genes are given only for firm matches. A row's size may be missing; if present it is once, few, many or a size class.

V: TRBV7-3
size: few
D: TRBD1
J: TRBJ1-3
CDR3: CASSSGTDNTIYF
DNA: TGTGCCAGCAGCTCCGGGACAGACAACACCATATATTTT

V: TRBV7-6
size: NA
D: NA
J: TRBJ1-1
CDR3: CASSAAGAHTEAFF
DNA: TGTGCCAGCAGCGCAGCAGGGGCGCACACTGAAGCTTTCTTT

V: TRBV6-2/TRBV6-3
size: NA
D: NA
J: TRBJ2-5
CDR3: CASQTGGRQETQYF
DNA: TGTGCCAGCCAAACGGGGGGCCGGCAAGAGACCCAGTACTTC

V: TRBV11-2
size: few
D: NA
J: TRBJ2-1
CDR3: CASRPGTFKLNEQFF
DNA: TGTGCCAGCAGACCCGGGACTTTCAAACTCAATGAGCAGTTCTTC

V: TRBV15
size: few
D: TRBD1
J: TRBJ1-4
CDR3: CATSSFPGQPDEKLFF
DNA: TGTGCCACCAGCAGTTTCCCGGGACAGCCCGATGAAAAACTGTTTTTT

V: TRBV20-1
size: NA
D: NA
J: TRBJ2-1
CDR3: CSARGVAGSGGNNEQFF
DNA: TGCAGTGCTAGAGGCGTGGCGGGGTCAGGGGGGAACAATGAGCAGTTCTTC

V: TRBV25-1
size: few
D: TRBD2
J: TRBJ2-7
CDR3: CASSSASGRGEQYF
DNA: TGTGCCAGCAGTTCGGCTAGCGGACGGGGCGAGCAGTACTTC

V: TRBV9
size: NA
D: TRBD1
J: TRBJ2-5
CDR3: CASSVGTGTGTETQYF
DNA: TGTGCCAGCAGCGTAGGGACCGGGACAGGGACCGAGACCCAGTACTTC

V: TRBV10-3
size: few
D: NA
J: TRBJ2-3
CDR3: CAISGGPDTQYF
DNA: TGTGCCATCAGCGGGGGGCCAGATACGCAGTATTTT

V: TRBV25-1
size: NA
D: NA
J: TRBJ2-1
CDR3: CASGPNEQFF
DNA: TGTGCCAGTGGACCTAATGAGCAGTTCTTC

V: TRBV7-9
size: few
D: TRBD2
J: TRBJ2-1
CDR3: CASSLADQREADEQFF
DNA: TGTGCCAGCAGCTTAGCGGATCAGCGGGAGGCCGATGAGCAGTTCTTC

V: TRBV7-6
size: NA
D: NA
J: TRBJ2-7
CDR3: CASSFMGSGEQYF
DNA: TGTGCCAGCAGCTTTATGGGTTCGGGGGAGCAGTACTTC

V: TRBV5-1
size: NA
D: NA
J: TRBJ2-3
CDR3: CASSLEAWGAGDRDTQYF
DNA: TGCGCCAGCAGCTTGGAGGCATGGGGCGCAGGCGATAGGGATACGCAGTATTTT

V: TRBV5-4
size: few
D: NA
J: TRBJ2-3
CDR3: CASSLQRFATDTQYF
DNA: TGTGCCAGCAGCTTACAGCGTTTCGCGACAGATACGCAGTATTTT

V: TRBV25-1
size: NA
D: NA
J: TRBJ1-2
CDR3: CAVTRSGYGYTF
DNA: TGTGCCGTCACCCGGAGCGGCTATGGCTACACCTTC

V: TRBV4-1
size: many
D: TRBD1
J: TRBJ2-1
CDR3: CASSQAGTGQQFF
DNA: TGCGCCAGCAGCCAAGCCGGGACAGGCCAGCAGTTCTTC

V: TRBV3-1
size: few
D: TRBD1
J: TRBJ2-7
CDR3: CASSPPAGTGKIYEQYF
DNA: TGTGCCAGCAGCCCCCCAGCGGGGACAGGGAAAATCTACGAGCAGTACTTC

V: TRBV18
size: NA
D: NA
J: TRBJ2-7
CDR3: CASSPSPASYEQYF
DNA: TGTGCCAGCTCACCCTCTCCAGCCTCCTACGAGCAGTACTTC

V: TRBV5-1
size: NA
D: NA
J: TRBJ2-1
CDR3: CASSLRPPNEQFF
DNA: TGCGCCAGCAGCTTGAGACCCCCCAATGAGCAGTTCTTC

V: TRBV18
size: NA
D: NA
J: TRBJ1-1
CDR3: CASSIKGPPETEAFF
DNA: TGTGCCAGCTCAATTAAGGGCCCTCCCGAGACTGAAGCTTTCTTT

V: TRBV2
size: NA
D: NA
J: TRBJ2-1
CDR3: CASSGARRGHNEQFF
DNA: TGTGCCAGCAGTGGGGCTAGAAGAGGGCACAATGAGCAGTTCTTC

V: TRBV6-2/TRBV6-3
size: NA
D: TRBD1
J: TRBJ1-1
CDR3: CAISGTGGVTEAFF
DNA: TGTGCCATATCCGGGACAGGGGGCGTCACTGAAGCTTTCTTT

V: TRBV7-9
size: NA
D: NA
J: TRBJ2-1
CDR3: CASSLRSLRNEQFF
DNA: TGTGCCAGCAGCTTAAGGTCCCTCCGCAATGAGCAGTTCTTC

V: TRBV5-1
size: few
D: NA
J: TRBJ1-1
CDR3: CASSSLAGLNTEAFF
DNA: TGCGCCAGCAGCTCCTTGGCGGGGTTGAACACTGAAGCTTTCTTT

V: TRBV7-6
size: NA
D: NA
J: TRBJ2-7
CDR3: CASSGSSHEQYF
DNA: TGTGCCAGCAGCGGGAGTTCCCACGAGCAGTACTTC

V: TRBV7-2
size: few
D: TRBD1
J: TRBJ1-2
CDR3: CASSSGQGTGGYTF
DNA: TGTGCCAGCAGCTCCGGACAGGGGACAGGAGGCTACACCTTC

V: TRBV7-3
size: NA
D: NA
J: TRBJ2-3
CDR3: CASSLTSLGGDTQYF
DNA: TGTGCCAGCAGCTTAACCTCGCTGGGGGGAGATACGCAGTATTTT

V: TRBV9
size: NA
D: NA
J: TRBJ2-4
CDR3: CASSVDSLDIQYF
DNA: TGTGCCAGCAGCGTGGACTCTTTGGACATTCAGTACTTC

V: TRBV7-9
size: NA
D: NA
J: TRBJ1-1
CDR3: CASSPDRKNTEAFF
DNA: TGTGCCAGCAGCCCCGACAGGAAGAACACTGAAGCTTTCTTT

V: TRBV9
size: NA
D: NA
J: TRBJ2-3
CDR3: CASSAGAGTSTDTQYF
DNA: TGTGCCAGCAGCGCCGGGGCGGGGACTAGCACAGATACGCAGTATTTT

V: TRBV2
size: NA
D: NA
J: TRBJ1-5
CDR3: CASSDGPFQPQHF
DNA: TGTGCCAGCAGCGATGGACCTTTTCAGCCCCAGCATTTT

V: TRBV4-1
size: NA
D: NA
J: TRBJ2-1
CDR3: CASSQGGLGVNEQFF
DNA: TGCGCCAGCAGCCAAGGGGGGTTAGGGGTCAATGAGCAGTTCTTC

V: TRBV4-1
size: few
D: TRBD1
J: TRBJ1-2
CDR3: CASSQVPGTGYGYTF
DNA: TGCGCCAGCAGCCAAGTCCCCGGGACAGGATACGGCTACACCTTC

V: TRBV20-1
size: NA
D: TRBD2
J: TRBJ2-1
CDR3: CSASGTSSYNEQFF
DNA: TGCAGTGCTTCCGGGACTAGCAGCTACAATGAGCAGTTCTTC

V: TRBV6-2/TRBV6-3
size: NA
D: NA
J: TRBJ1-5
CDR3: CASTDTASNQPQHF
DNA: TGTGCCAGCACCGATACAGCTAGCAATCAGCCCCAGCATTTT

V: TRBV7-9
size: NA
D: NA
J: TRBJ1-1
CDR3: CASSRRDPNEAFF
DNA: TGTGCCAGCAGCCGCCGGGACCCCAATGAAGCTTTCTTT

V: TRBV25-1
size: NA
D: NA
J: TRBJ2-7
CDR3: CASSEPGYSGDEQYF
DNA: TGTGCCAGCAGTGAACCCGGGTATAGCGGCGACGAGCAGTACTTC

V: TRBV28
size: NA
D: NA
J: TRBJ2-3
CDR3: CASRVSTNPTDTQYF
DNA: TGTGCCAGCAGGGTTTCCACTAACCCCACAGATACGCAGTATTTT

V: TRBV12-5
size: NA
D: NA
J: TRBJ1-1
CDR3: CASGLVLTLNGNTEAFF
DNA: TGTGCTAGTGGTTTGGTACTGACTCTTAACGGGAACACTGAAGCTTTCTTT

V: TRBV5-1
size: NA
D: NA
J: TRBJ2-2
CDR3: CASSQAYTGELFF
DNA: TGCGCCAGCAGTCAGGCCTACACCGGGGAGCTGTTTTTT

V: TRBV20-1
size: few
D: NA
J: TRBJ1-5
CDR3: CSAWEGRGNQPQHF
DNA: TGCAGTGCTTGGGAGGGGAGGGGCAATCAGCCCCAGCATTTT

V: TRBV7-8
size: NA
D: NA
J: TRBJ1-2
CDR3: CASSQTGDYGYTF
DNA: TGTGCCAGCAGCCAAACCGGGGACTATGGCTACACCTTC

V: TRBV7-2
size: many
D: NA
J: TRBJ1-2
CDR3: CASSSGQSDTF
DNA: TGTGCCAGCAGCTCGGGACAATCGGACACCTTC

V: TRBV5-1
size: NA
D: NA
J: TRBJ2-2
CDR3: CASRMALREAGELFF
DNA: TGCGCCAGCAGGATGGCGCTACGTGAGGCCGGGGAGCTGTTTTTT

V: TRBV11-2
size: NA
D: TRBD1
J: TRBJ2-7
CDR3: CASSSQGALPHYEQYF
DNA: TGTGCCAGCAGCTCACAGGGGGCTCTCCCGCACTACGAGCAGTACTTC

V: TRBV9
size: many
D: TRBD2
J: TRBJ2-5
CDR3: CASSLSGVRETQYF
DNA: TGTGCCAGCAGCCTTAGCGGGGTCAGAGAGACCCAGTACTTC

V: TRBV3-1
size: few
D: NA
J: TRBJ2-2
CDR3: CASSQVGSNTGELFF
DNA: TGTGCCAGCAGCCAAGTCGGATCGAACACCGGGGAGCTGTTTTTT

V: TRBV5-4
size: NA
D: TRBD1
J: TRBJ1-5
CDR3: CASSDGQGNQPQHF
DNA: TGTGCCAGCAGCGACGGACAGGGGAATCAGCCCCAGCATTTT

V: TRBV27
size: NA
D: TRBD2
J: TRBJ2-2
CDR3: CASSFGSGGTGELFF
DNA: TGTGCCAGCAGTTTTGGAAGCGGGGGTACCGGGGAGCTGTTTTTT

V: TRBV3-1
size: NA
D: NA
J: TRBJ1-2
CDR3: CASSQGGGLYGYTF
DNA: TGTGCCAGCAGCCAAGGCGGGGGTCTCTATGGCTACACCTTC

V: TRBV7-6
size: few
D: NA
J: TRBJ1-2
CDR3: CASSGNRDGYTF
DNA: TGTGCCAGCAGCGGAAACAGGGATGGCTACACCTTC

V: TRBV15
size: once
D: NA
J: TRBJ2-5
CDR3: CATSRGGGAETQYF
DNA: TGTGCCACCAGCAGAGGGGGGGGCGCAGAGACCCAGTACTTC

V: TRBV30
size: NA
D: NA
J: TRBJ1-1
CDR3: CAWSEGRGRGEAFF
DNA: TGTGCCTGGAGTGAGGGCAGGGGAAGGGGAGAAGCTTTCTTT

V: TRBV3-1
size: few
D: NA
J: TRBJ1-1
CDR3: CASSDSDRMNTEAFF
DNA: TGTGCCAGCAGTGACTCCGACAGGATGAACACTGAAGCTTTCTTT